These 26 T cell receptor beta chains originate from one sample sequenced in a study of T cell clonality in common variable immunodeficiency. General study findings and limits: In common variable immunodeficiency, TCR beta chains reportedly carried fewer deletions and N-nucleotide insertions.

Assay used: immunoSEQ multiplex PCR; TCRdb lists only in-frame clones, some missing. This repertoire holds tens of thousands of clones, and none appear only once. No antigen is known for these receptors. Sequenced: peripheral blood mononuclear cells. All receptors come from a human donor with common variable immunodeficiency.

This clone was seen many times. The CDR3 end lies 3 residues beyond the end of the read and is filled in from the germline J gene. The J gene is TRBJ2-2, the V gene TRBV11-2, with TRBD2 as a possible D gene (6 bases). The CDR3 has 15 residues. V was pared by 2 bases and J by 1 base, with 8 bases between. Per the germline V gene, CDR1 is SGHAT and CDR2 is FQNNGV. The CDR3 reads CASSLLGGNTGELFF. The sequenced CDR3 bases are TGTGCCAGCAGCTTACTCGGGGGGAACACCGGGGAG.

This clone was observed many times. The read gets to within 3 residues of the CDR3 end, and the germline J gene fills in the rest. Other nucleotide sequences in the sample specify the same CDR3. The chain is built from TRBV7-8 and TRBJ2-5, with a weak D call TRBD1 (5 bases). Germline CDR1 is SGHVS and CDR2 is FQNEAQ. V shed 1 base and J shed 5 bases, with 14 bases lying between them. There are 15 residues in the CDR3. This chain's CDR3 is CASSLGAGRPETQYF. The sequenced part of the CDR3 DNA is TGTGCCAGCAGCTTAGGTGCAGGGCGTCCGGAGACC.

At least ten counts were recorded for this clone. The read terminates 3 residues ahead of where the CDR3 ends, so the germline J gene completes it. The chain carries TRBV18 and TRBJ2-7; 7 positions agree with TRBD1. J gave up 6 bases and V 3 bases, and 8 bases lay outside the gene matches. Germline assignment: CDR1 KGHSH and CDR2 LQKENI. This CDR3 contains 14 residues. The part of the CDR3 DNA that was read is TGTGCCAGCTCACCCGACAGGGCCGTCCGCGAG. Its protein is CASSPDRAVRE. The full CDR3 protein reads CASSPDRAVREQYF.

This clone was detected ten times or more. At one boundary the junction diverges from the germline segment, which might be a read error. Sequencing ends 3 residues short of the CDR3 end; the germline J gene provides the rest. The chain has TRBV4-2 and TRBJ2-2; possible D gene TRBD2, 7 bases. This CDR3 is 14 amino acids long. CDR1 and CDR2 (germline): LGHNA, YNFKEQ. This CDR3 is CASREGGRTGELFF. CDR3 DNA (partial): TGCGCCAGCAGGGAGGGGGGGAGGACCGGGGAG.

With respect to this clone: The sequenced fragment ends 3 residues before the CDR3 boundary, so the rest is inferred from the germline J gene. The genes are TRBV2 and TRBJ1-1, with 7 bases matching TRBD1. V lost 5 bases and J lost 2; bases outside the gene matches: 2. Germline CDR1 is SNHLY and CDR2 is FYNNEI. The CDR3 is 13 amino acids. The CDR3 reads CASSQGVNTEAFF. The CDR3 DNA, read in part, is TGTGCCAGCAGTCAGGGGGTAAACACTGAA.

Details on this clone: The read comes to an end 3 residues before the CDR3 does, leaving the germline J gene to fill in the end. The chain combines TRBV19 with TRBJ1-2; D remains unclear. CDR1 is LNHDA, CDR2 SQIVND, per germline (reference sequence). The CDR3 has 13 residues. Between the trimmed V and J ends, which lost 8 bases and 2 bases, there was a span of 12 bases. The chain's CDR3 is CASSPLGNYGYTF. The DNA read from the CDR3 is TGTGCCAGTTCTCCGCTCGGGAACTATGGC.

In this sample, this clone turned up many times. The read comes to an end 3 residues before the CDR3 does, leaving the germline J gene to fill in the end. This chain links TRBV7-6 with TRBJ2-3, with 9 bases that match TRBD2. V lost 5 bases and J lost 3; bases outside the gene matches: 3. This CDR3 has 14 amino acids. The germline CDR1 and CDR2 sequences are SGHVS and FNYEAQ. The CDR3 bases that were read are TGTGCCAGCAGCCGGAGCGGGGGGACAGATACG. This encodes CASSRSGGTDT. The whole CDR3 reads CASSRSGGTDTQYF.

This clone appeared many times. Read sequence stops 3 residues before the CDR3 end, and the germline J gene provides the missing end. The V call is TRBV4-1, the J call TRBJ2-5; D is unclear. Germline-derived CDR1 and CDR2 are MGHRA and YSYEKL. CDR3 length equals 17 residues. V lost 1 base to trimming and J lost 0 bases, with 15 bases between them. The covered CDR3 bases are TGCGCCAGCAGCCAAGGGAAGGGCAGGCCGTACCAAGAGACC. Its protein is CASSQGKGRPYQET. The whole CDR3 sequence reads CASSQGKGRPYQETQYF.

In its sample, this clone was seen many times. The CDR3 is cut off 3 residues early in the read; its end comes from the germline J gene. The V call is TRBV7-2, the J call TRBJ2-7; 7 bases are shared with TRBD1. This CDR3 is 15 amino acids long. After removal of 5 bases from V and 1 base from J, the junction contained 8 bases not matched to a gene. The germline gives CDR1 SGHTA, CDR2 FQGNSA. The CDR3 here is CASSRSGTASYEQYF. The sequenced part of the CDR3 DNA is TGTGCCAGCAGCCGATCCGGGACAGCATCCTACGAG.

In this sample, this clone turned up many times. Read sequence stops 3 residues before the CDR3 end, and the germline J gene provides the missing end. The chain couples TRBV7-2 to TRBJ1-5; D uncertain. Germline-derived CDR1 and CDR2 are SGHTA and FQGNSA. The CDR3 extends over 13 amino acids. V was cut by 5 bases and J by 0 bases, with 5 bases left in between. CDR3 sequence reads: CASSPYSNQPQHF. The sequenced part of the CDR3 DNA is TGTGCCAGCAGCCCTTATAGCAATCAGCCC.

This clone occurred many times. The DNA read from the CDR3 is TGTGCCAGCAGCTCAATGGGAGGGGTAGGCGAAAAA. It yields the protein CASSSMGGVGEK. The full CDR3 protein reads CASSSMGGVGEKLFF. J is TRBJ1-4 and V is TRBV7-2; D possibly corresponds to TRBD1 (5 bases). With the read ending 3 residues before the CDR3 end, the germline J gene is used to fill in that end. Deletions cut 4 bases from V and 8 bases from J, with 17 bases between. Germline V gives CDR1 SGHTA, CDR2 FQGNSA. This CDR3 has 15 amino acids.

The sample holds many counts of this clone. The read terminates 3 residues ahead of where the CDR3 ends, so the germline J gene completes it. The rearrangement links TRBV6-1 to TRBJ1-3; D remains unclear. The V gene lost 1 base and the J gene lost 0 bases, with 7 bases spanning the gap. This CDR3 is 15 amino acids long. In germline, CDR1 is MNHNS, CDR2 SASEGT. The covered CDR3 bases are TGTGCCAGCAGTGAAGTGGCCAACTCTGGAAACACC. Its protein is CASSEVANSGNT. The whole CDR3 sequence is CASSEVANSGNTIYF.

The table lists this clone with many counts. The read terminates 3 residues ahead of where the CDR3 ends, so the germline J gene completes it. This chain connects TRBV19 to TRBJ2-3; 10 bases agree with TRBD2. Germline-derived CDR1 and CDR2 are LNHDA and SQIVND (reference sequence). This CDR3 region has 16 residues. V shed 5 bases, J shed 2 bases, and the junction held 7 bases outside the gene matches. The CDR3 region is CASSLRLAGDTDTQYF. The covered CDR3 bases are TGTGCCAGTAGTCTAAGACTAGCGGGCGACACAGATACG.

This clone was seen at least ten times. Read coverage stops 3 residues before the CDR3 terminus; the germline J gene supplies the remainder. The chain uses TRBV5-1 and TRBJ2-5, with 9 bases lining up with TRBD2. The CDR3 loop spans 16 amino acids. Germline CDR1 SGHRS, CDR2 YFSETQ. Losses at the gene ends were 0 bases for V and 5 bases for J; bases not matched to a gene: 8. The CDR3 spells CASSLAGSGGRETQYF. The CDR3 DNA, read in part, is TGCGCCAGCAGCTTGGCTGGTAGCGGGGGACGGGAGACC. The whole variable domain, remainder taken from reference TRBV5-1 and TRBJ2-5, is KAGVTQTPRYLIKTRGQQVTLSCSPISGHRSVSWYQQTPGQGLQFLFEYFSETQRNKGNFPGRFSGRQFSNSRSEMNVSTLELGDSALYLCASSLAGSGGRETQYFGPGTRLLVL.

This clone was observed many times. The read gets to within 3 residues of the CDR3 end, and the germline J gene fills in the rest. J is TRBJ1-5 and V is TRBV3-1 (or the pseudogene TRBV3-2); no definite D call. This CDR3 region has 13 residues. Germline values: CDR1 LGHDT, CDR2 YNNKEL (reference sequence). The V end lost 0 bases, the J end lost 4 bases, and 4 bases lay between the germline ends. The CDR3 protein is CASSQELNQPQHF. The part of the CDR3 DNA that was read is TGTGCCAGCAGCCAAGAACTTAATCAGCCC.

The sample holds many counts of this clone. The read ends 3 residues shy of where the CDR3 ends; the end is completed using the germline J gene. V and J are TRBV12-5 and TRBJ1-1, with D possibly matching TRBD1 (5 bases). This CDR3 has 14 residues. V was clipped by 1 base and J by 6 bases, with 12 bases between them. Germline V gene data show CDR1 as LGHNT and CDR2 as FRNRAP. The CDR3 spells CASGLGGHEAEAFF. CDR3 bases read: TGTGCTAGTGGTTTGGGTGGACATGAGGCTGAA.

This clone was seen at least ten times. The read falls 3 residues short of the CDR3 end, and the missing part is taken from the germline J gene. The J gene is TRBJ1-2, the V gene TRBV18; TRBD1 agrees at 7 bases. Germline V CDR1 and CDR2: KGHSH, LQKENI. The CDR3 is made up of 13 amino acids. V trimming: 3 bases; J trimming: 2 bases; junction bases outside the gene matches: 0. The CDR3 region is CASSPTGNYGYTF. The CDR3 bases that were read are TGTGCCAGCTCACCGACAGGGAACTATGGC.

This clone was counted at least ten times. The read ends 3 residues shy of where the CDR3 ends; the end is completed using the germline J gene. This sequence joins TRBV5-4 and TRBJ2-3, with D possibly TRBD2 on 6 matching bases. Germline V gene data show CDR1 as SGHNT and CDR2 as YYREEE (reference sequence). The length of the CDR3 is 15 residues. Trimming took off 1 base at V and 1 base at J, with 10 bases between the two ends. The CDR3 loop is CASSLNTGGTDTQYF. The CDR3 bases that were read are TGTGCCAGCAGCTTGAATACGGGGGGCACAGATACG. Full variable domain (missing parts from reference TRBV5-4 and TRBJ2-3): ETGVTQSPTHLIKTRGQQVTLRCSSQSGHNTVSWYQQALGQGPQFIFQYYREEENGRGNFPPRFSGLQFPNYSSELNVNALELDDSALYLCASSLNTGGTDTQYFGPGTRLTVL.

There are many counts of this clone. The sequence runs out 3 residues before the end of the CDR3; the remainder is reconstructed from the germline J gene. The rearrangement joins TRBV27 to TRBJ1-2; possible D gene TRBD1, 5 bases. The length of the CDR3 is 16 residues. Germline V gives CDR1 MNHEY, CDR2 SMNVEV (reference sequence). This chain's CDR3 is CASSFPQGGRDEGYTF. CDR3 DNA (partial): TGTGCCAGCAGTTTCCCCCAAGGAGGCAGGGATGAAGGC.

This clone has ten or more counts. The junction shows a germline mismatch at one end, possibly a read error. The read stops 3 residues short of the end of the CDR3; the missing end is completed from the germline J gene. This rearrangement joins TRBV7-7 to TRBJ2-3, with 9 bases lining up with TRBD1. The CDR3 length is 17 residues. The germline gives CDR1 SSHAT, CDR2 FNYEAQ (reference sequence). Incomplete CDR3 DNA: TGTGCTAGCAGCTTGAAGCTCCGGGACAGGGGCACAGATACG. Translating gives CASSLKLRDRGTDT. The full CDR3 protein reads CASSLKLRDRGTDTQYF.

This clone was seen many times. The CDR3 extends 3 residues past the end of the read, so its final part is completed from the germline J gene. The V call is TRBV18, the J call TRBJ1-3, with 8 bases that match TRBD1. CDR3 length equals 16 residues. Germline trimming cut 3 bases from V and 0 bases from J; bases unmatched to any gene: 4. Germline assignment: CDR1 KGHSH and CDR2 LQKENI. The DNA read from the CDR3 is TGTGCCAGCTCACCGGGGACAGGACTCTCTGGAAACACC. Its translation: CASSPGTGLSGNT. The full-length CDR3 reads as CASSPGTGLSGNTIYF.

This clone was seen repeatedly, ten times or more. Sequencing ends 3 residues short of the CDR3 end; the germline J gene provides the rest. The chain links TRBV20-1 to TRBJ2-1; 7 nucleotides agree with TRBD1. Trimming removed 3 bases from V and 4 bases from J; junction bases left unmatched: 6. CDR1 is DFQATT, CDR2 SNEGSKA, per germline (reference sequence). The CDR3 is 14 residues long. CDR3 region: CSASRGGAYNEQFF. The sequenced CDR3 bases are TGCAGTGCTAGTAGAGGGGGCGCTTACAATGAG.

This clone was seen many times. The read terminates 3 residues before the CDR3 end, so the remaining end is supplied by the germline J gene. The chain carries TRBV19 and TRBJ1-5; 7 bases fit TRBD1. Trimming at V came to 4 bases and at J to 4 bases, leaving 4 bases not matched to a gene. The CDR3 loop spans 14 amino acids. Germline CDR1 LNHDA, CDR2 SQIVND (reference sequence). The part of the CDR3 DNA that was read is TGTGCCAGTAGTACCACAGGGGTGAATCAGCCC. Translated, it gives CASSTTGVNQP. The CDR3 in its entirety is CASSTTGVNQPQHF.

This clone was detected ten times or more. The CDR3 extends 3 residues past the end of the read, so its final part is completed from the germline J gene. The chain uses TRBV30 and TRBJ2-7, with 8 positions matching TRBD2. The CDR3 totals 12 residues. The germline CDR1 and CDR2 sequences are GTSNPN and SVGIG (reference sequence). After removal of 2 bases from V and 4 bases from J, the junction contained 1 base not matched to a gene. CDR3 residues: CAWSPGGYEQYF. The CDR3 DNA, read in part, is TGTGCCTGGAGTCCGGGGGGGTACGAG.

This clone was seen repeatedly, ten times or more. The CDR3 extends 3 residues past the end of the read, so its final part is completed from the germline J gene. The rearrangement links TRBV6-2 or TRBV6-3 to TRBJ2-5; weak D call: TRBD1 (5 bases). Germline V gene sequence: CDR1 MNHEY, CDR2 SVGEGT. V was shortened by 0 bases and J by 5 bases, with 13 bases between the two germline ends. CDR3 length: 15 amino acids. The sequenced part of the CDR3 DNA is TGTGCCAGCAGTTACTCGGGAACAGGATGGGAGACC. Encoded protein: CASSYSGTGWET. The entire CDR3 is CASSYSGTGWETQYF.

This clone is deemed medium-sized. The sequence runs out 3 residues before the end of the CDR3; the remainder is reconstructed from the germline J gene. This chain links TRBV20-1 with TRBJ1-2; 7 bases map to TRBD1. Germline lookup yields CDR1 DFQATT and CDR2 SNEGSKA (reference sequence). The ends lost 7 bases at V and 4 bases at J; junction bases unmatched: 3. There are 11 residues in the CDR3. The CDR3 reads CSVRDSYGYTF. CDR3 DNA (partial): TGCAGTGTCCGGGACAGCTATGGC.